This entry is about one TCR beta chain. Antigen unknown. The sample comes from a study of T cell responses to AZD1222 COVID-19 vaccine. Looking at the study overall: Analysis merged second doses at about 4 or about 12 weeks.

Profiling relied on immunoSEQ multiplex PCR, and the TCRdb table lists in-frame clones only, not all of them. The data hold approximately 140,000 clones, with 75% to 95% observed a single time. Germline V gives CDR1 SGHVS, CDR2 FNYEAQ. This CDR3 spans 13 amino acids. The ends were cut back, 2 bases at V and 6 bases at J, with 11 bases in the middle. Notes on the study in general: Just a handful of AZD1222 recipients were seropositive at baseline. Clonal diversity may have been underestimated, and the donors were mostly white British, with more females than males.

The TCR comes from an adult in good health. The sequences come from peripheral blood, collected on day 0 of AZD1222 vaccination. V and J are TRBV7-6 and TRBJ2-7; D remains unclear. The CDR3 bases are TGTGCCAGCAGCTTAAGCTTCTTAGGCGAGCAGTACTTC. Translation gives CASSLSFLGEQYF.